These T cell receptor beta chains were read from a single sample in a study of cytomegalovirus exposure and HLA in healthy donors. Here immunoSEQ multiplex PCR was the method, and the copy in TCRdb shows in-frame clones only, minus some. The sample has 120,000 or so clones, over 9.5% seen once; the top ten hold about 4.6%. The sequenced sample was PBMCs. Receptors originate from a woman in her late teens or twenties in good health and CMV-seropositive. The CDR3 runs from the conserved cysteine through the conserved F or W. Each record gives: clone size, J gene, D gene, V gene, CDR3 protein, CDR3 DNA. The D gene is left open where the match is weak. Clone size appears in some rows only: once, few, many, or a class for an expanded clone.

size: NA
J: TRBJ1-2
D: NA
V: TRBV5-1
CDR3: CASSLTPSTNYGYTF
DNA: TGCGCCAGCAGCTTGACTCCCTCTACTAACTATGGCTACACCTTC

size: few
J: TRBJ2-2
D: NA
V: TRBV28
CDR3: CASSLTGTTGELFF
DNA: TGTGCCAGCAGTCTCACAGGGACCACCGGGGAGCTGTTTTTT

size: few
J: TRBJ1-1
D: NA
V: TRBV19
CDR3: CASSIDWAGKEAFF
DNA: TGTGCCAGTAGTATAGATTGGGCAGGTAAGGAAGCTTTCTTT

size: NA
J: TRBJ2-7
D: TRBD2
V: TRBV4-1
CDR3: CASSQLAGVRHEQYF
DNA: TGCGCCAGCAGCCAACTAGCGGGAGTTCGCCACGAGCAGTACTTC

size: few
J: TRBJ1-1
D: TRBD1
V: TRBV18
CDR3: CASSPRQGAMNTEAFF
DNA: TGTGCCAGCTCACCACGACAGGGGGCTATGAACACTGAAGCTTTCTTT

size: NA
J: TRBJ2-5
D: NA
V: TRBV2
CDR3: CASSEPYETQYF
DNA: TGTGCCAGCAGTGAACCGTATGAGACCCAGTACTTC

size: NA
J: TRBJ2-1
D: NA
V: TRBV10-3
CDR3: CAITRGSYNEQFF
DNA: TGTGCCATCACTCGCGGATCCTACAATGAGCAGTTCTTC

size: NA
J: TRBJ2-1
D: TRBD2
V: TRBV10-3
CDR3: CAIRERETTYNEQFF
DNA: TGTGCCATCAGGGAGCGGGAGACAACCTACAATGAGCAGTTCTTC

size: few
J: TRBJ2-7
D: TRBD2
V: TRBV28
CDR3: CASSSTTSRLAGEQYF
DNA: TGTGCCAGCAGTTCCACCACTAGCCGACTAGCGGGTGAGCAGTACTTC

size: NA
J: TRBJ2-1
D: NA
V: TRBV4-1
CDR3: CASSQAHSDEQFF
DNA: TGCGCCAGCAGCCAAGCCCATAGCGATGAGCAGTTCTTC

size: NA
J: TRBJ1-1
D: NA
V: TRBV19
CDR3: CASSIGTRGTEAFF
DNA: TGTGCCAGTAGTATAGGAACAAGGGGCACTGAAGCTTTCTTT

size: few
J: TRBJ2-7
D: NA
V: TRBV7-9
CDR3: CASSLSGDKGFYEQYF
DNA: TGTGCCAGCAGCTTAAGCGGGGACAAGGGATTCTACGAGCAGTACTTC

size: few
J: TRBJ2-5
D: TRBD1
V: TRBV27
CDR3: CASSFGTGGETQYF
DNA: TGTGCCAGCAGTTTTGGGACAGGCGGTGAGACCCAGTACTTC